The clone carrying this T cell receptor (beta chain) was found once. TCRdb's table, derived via immunoSEQ multiplex PCR, lists solely in-frame clones and lacks some. The repertoire holds about 300,000 clones, with roughly 83% as singletons. These data belong to a study of blood T cell repertoires in COVID-19. Study summary: Spain, Italy and the United States supplied samples that represented acute and convalescent COVID-19.

Trimming removed 1 base from V and 2 bases from J, with 15 bases in between. The CDR3 is made up of 15 amino acids. From germline, CDR1 is GTSNPN and CDR2 SVGIG (reference sequence). Enrolment of Seattle patients took place during active infection, and they were followed longitudinally. This receptor was identified in a human donor with COVID-19, enrolled during active disease. The donor label of this sample is uncertain. The chain employs TRBV30 and TRBJ2-7; possible D gene TRBD2, 7 bases. Material for sequencing was peripheral blood. CDR3 coding DNA: TGTGCCTGGAGTGAAGGGGGGGGAAGGGCCTACGAGCAGTACTTC. Amino acids: CAWSEGGGRAYEQYF.